Presented here are 7 T cell receptor beta chains from one specimen sequenced in a study of cytomegalovirus exposure and HLA in healthy donors. Use of 60 Vbeta and 13 Jbeta primers characterized the PCR. The protocol was immunoSEQ multiplex PCR, while the TCRdb copy is restricted to in-frame clones and leaves out a portion. The table lists around 92,000 clones, 70% to 90% of them singletons. Sequencing used PBMCs. The receptors shown here come from a man between 18 and 35 years old in good health and CMV-seronegative.

The chain links TRBV6-6 to TRBJ2-1, with 11 bases lining up with TRBD1. V gave up 7 bases and J gave up 0 bases; unmatched junction bases: 5. Germline CDR1 and CDR2: MNHNY and SVGAGI (reference sequence). The CDR3 length is 16 residues. CDR3 nucleotides: TGTGCCAGCAATTTGGGACAGGGGGTCTCCTACAATGAGCAGTTCTTC. This codes for CASNLGQGVSYNEQFF.

The rearrangement links TRBV4-2 to TRBJ2-7, with D maybe TRBD2 (6 bases). Germline V gene data show CDR1 as LGHNA and CDR2 as YNFKEQ. The CDR3 has 15 amino acids. Trimming removed 4 bases at V and 6 bases at J, with 19 bases between. CDR3 nucleotides: TGTGCCAGCAGCCGGGACTCAGGCAGATCAAGCGAGCAGTACTTC. It yields the protein CASSRDSGRSSEQYF.

This clone has only one observation. This rearrangement joins TRBV5-8 to TRBJ1-1; TRBD1 is a possible D gene (6 bases). Germline V gene data show CDR1 as SGHTS and CDR2 as YDEGEE. This CDR3 contains 17 residues. V shed 4 bases and J shed 1 base, with 20 bases lying between them. The CDR3 DNA sequence: TGTGCCAGCAGCCCACGCCGGGACACCCCTTGGAACACTGAAGCTTTCTTT. This gives the protein CASSPRRDTPWNTEAFF.

The chain employs TRBV4-1 and TRBJ2-5; 9 bases agree with TRBD2. The CDR3 totals 17 residues. CDR1 MGHRA and CDR2 YSYEKL come from the germline V gene. Germline trimming cut 1 base from V and 5 bases from J; bases unmatched to any gene: 11. The DNA of the CDR3 is TGCGCCAGCAGCCAAGCGGGACTAGCAGTAGGAAAGGAGACCCAGTACTTC. Protein: CASSQAGLAVGKETQYF.

CDR3 nucleotide sequence: TGTGCCAGCAGCCCCGAAGGAGGGCGCAGGCAAGCTTTCTTT. As protein: CASSPEGGRRQAFF. The chain has TRBV5-5 and TRBJ1-1; D gene unclear. Germline CDR1 and CDR2: SGHKS and YYEKEE (reference sequence). There are 14 residues in the CDR3. V was clipped by 4 bases and J by 9 bases, with 19 bases between them.

This sequence joins TRBV7-9 and TRBJ2-2; TRBD1 might be the D (6 bases). V dropped 1 base and J dropped 6 bases, with 12 bases sitting between them. This CDR3 spans 15 amino acids. The germline V gene has CDR1 SEHNR and CDR2 FQNEAQ (reference sequence). The CDR3 loop is CASSLGGRQAGELFF. As DNA, the CDR3 is TGTGCCAGCAGCTTAGGCGGCCGACAGGCCGGGGAGCTGTTTTTT.

This chain connects TRBV10-1 to TRBJ2-1; TRBD2 aligns across 9 bases. The germline V gene has CDR1 WNHNN and CDR2 SYGVQD (reference sequence). CDR3 length: 15 amino acids. V shed 5 bases and J 6 bases; nucleotides not matched to a gene: 8. CDR3 sequence reads: CASSKVRGGFNEQFF. The CDR3 nucleotides read TGCGCCAGCAGTAAGGTGCGGGGGGGCTTCAATGAGCAGTTCTTC.